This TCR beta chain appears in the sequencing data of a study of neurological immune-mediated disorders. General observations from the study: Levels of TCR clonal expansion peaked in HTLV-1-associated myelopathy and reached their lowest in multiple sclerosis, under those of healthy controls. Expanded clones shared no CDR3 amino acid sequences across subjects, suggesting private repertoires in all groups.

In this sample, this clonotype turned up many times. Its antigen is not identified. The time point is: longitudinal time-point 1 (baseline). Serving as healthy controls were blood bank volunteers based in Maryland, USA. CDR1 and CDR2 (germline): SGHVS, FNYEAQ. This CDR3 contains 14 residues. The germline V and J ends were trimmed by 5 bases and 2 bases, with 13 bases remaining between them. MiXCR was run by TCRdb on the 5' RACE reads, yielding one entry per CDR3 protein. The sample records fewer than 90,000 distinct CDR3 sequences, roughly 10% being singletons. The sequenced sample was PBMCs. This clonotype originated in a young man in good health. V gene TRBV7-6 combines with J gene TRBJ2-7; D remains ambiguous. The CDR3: CASSPLTAAYEQYF. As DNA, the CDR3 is TGTGCCAGCAGCCCTCTGACCGCAGCCTACGAGCAGTACTTC.